There are a few counts of the clone carrying this T cell receptor (beta chain). Its antigen is not known. This record belongs to a study of shared clonotypes between healthy human individuals. TCRdb's copy holds only in-frame clones and misses some; the assay was immunoSEQ multiplex PCR. Found here are a few hundred thousand clones, approximately 70% of them singletons; the top ten hold 11%. Whole-study findings and limits: Naive CD4 clonotypes overlapped across a few donors at roughly 5%. Rarefaction curves obtained for sorted subsets showed sequencing incomplete despite large depth. Across subsets, estimated richness was generally greater for naive than for memory populations.

Trimming removed 1 base from V and 7 bases from J, with 8 bases in between. The CDR3 runs 12 residues. Germline values: CDR1 SQVTM, CDR2 ANQGSEA. The clonotype originates from a man aged 30-40 years in good health. The sample taken for sequencing was memory CD4+ T cells sorted from blood. Subset reported: CD45RA-negative fraction. This chain joins TRBV29-1 and TRBJ2-1; D remains ambiguous. CDR3 bases: TGCAGCGTTGAAGTCTTAGGTAATGAGCAGTTCTTC. The encoded protein is CSVEVLGNEQFF.